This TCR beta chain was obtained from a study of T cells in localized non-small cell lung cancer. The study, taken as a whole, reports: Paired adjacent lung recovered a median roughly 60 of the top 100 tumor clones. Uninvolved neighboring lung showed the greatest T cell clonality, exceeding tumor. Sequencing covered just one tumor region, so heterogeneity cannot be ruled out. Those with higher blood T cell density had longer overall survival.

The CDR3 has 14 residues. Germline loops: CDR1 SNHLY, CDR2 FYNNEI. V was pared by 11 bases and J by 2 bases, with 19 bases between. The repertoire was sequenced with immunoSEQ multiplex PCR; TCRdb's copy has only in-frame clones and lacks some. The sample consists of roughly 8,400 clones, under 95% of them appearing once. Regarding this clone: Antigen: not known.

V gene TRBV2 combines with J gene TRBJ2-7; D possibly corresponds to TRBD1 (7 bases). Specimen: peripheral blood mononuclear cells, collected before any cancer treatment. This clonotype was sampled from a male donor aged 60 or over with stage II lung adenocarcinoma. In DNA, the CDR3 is TGTGCCCACCGAGGGGGGCAGGGGGCCTACGAGCAGTACTTC. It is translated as CAHRGGQGAYEQYF.